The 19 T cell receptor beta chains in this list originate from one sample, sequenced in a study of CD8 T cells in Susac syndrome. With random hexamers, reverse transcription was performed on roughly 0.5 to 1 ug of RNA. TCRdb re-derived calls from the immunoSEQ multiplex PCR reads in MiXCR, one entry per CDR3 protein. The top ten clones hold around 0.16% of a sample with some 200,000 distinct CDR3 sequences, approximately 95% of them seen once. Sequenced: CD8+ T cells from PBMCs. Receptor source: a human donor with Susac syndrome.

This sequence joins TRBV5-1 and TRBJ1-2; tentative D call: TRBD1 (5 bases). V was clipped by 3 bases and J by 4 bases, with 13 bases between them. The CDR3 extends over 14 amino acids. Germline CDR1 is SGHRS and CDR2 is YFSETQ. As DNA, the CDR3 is TGCGCCAGCAGCTCTGAAGGGCAGGGCTATGGCTACACCTTC. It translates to CASSSEGQGYGYTF.

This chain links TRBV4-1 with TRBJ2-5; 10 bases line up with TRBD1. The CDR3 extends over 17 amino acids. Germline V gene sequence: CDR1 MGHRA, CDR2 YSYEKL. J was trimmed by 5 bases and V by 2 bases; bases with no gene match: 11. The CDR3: CASSQPPGTGDLETQYF. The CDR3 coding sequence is TGCGCCAGCAGCCAACCCCCCGGGACAGGGGATCTGGAGACCCAGTACTTC.

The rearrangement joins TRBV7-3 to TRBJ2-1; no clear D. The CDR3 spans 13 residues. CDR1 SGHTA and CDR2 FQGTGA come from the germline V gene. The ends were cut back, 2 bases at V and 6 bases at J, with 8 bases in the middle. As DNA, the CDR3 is TGTGCCAGCAGCTTATACGGTGCCAATGAGCAGTTCTTC. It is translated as CASSLYGANEQFF.

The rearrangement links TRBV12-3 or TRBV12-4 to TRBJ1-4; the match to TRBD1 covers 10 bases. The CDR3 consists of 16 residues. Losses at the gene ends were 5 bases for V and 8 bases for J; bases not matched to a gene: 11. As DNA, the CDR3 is TGTGCCAGCAGTACCGGGACAGGGGACTTACGCGAAAAACTGTTTTTT. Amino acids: CASSTGTGDLREKLFF.

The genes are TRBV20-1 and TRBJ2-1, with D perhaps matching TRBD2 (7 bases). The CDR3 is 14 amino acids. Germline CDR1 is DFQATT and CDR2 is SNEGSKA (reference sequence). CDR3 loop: CAVGGHLIYNEQFF. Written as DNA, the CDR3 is TGCGCAGTGGGGGGGCATCTAATCTACAATGAGCAGTTCTTC.

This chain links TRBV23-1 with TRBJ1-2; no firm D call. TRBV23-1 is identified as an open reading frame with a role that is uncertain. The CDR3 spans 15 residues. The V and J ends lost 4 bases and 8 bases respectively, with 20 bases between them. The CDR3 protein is CASSPTKDPERGYTF. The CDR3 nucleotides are TGCGCCAGCAGTCCAACAAAAGACCCTGAGCGGGGCTACACCTTC.

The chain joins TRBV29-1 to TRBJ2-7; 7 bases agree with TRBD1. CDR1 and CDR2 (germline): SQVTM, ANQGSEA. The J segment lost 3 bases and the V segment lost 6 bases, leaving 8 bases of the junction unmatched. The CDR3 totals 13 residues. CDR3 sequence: CSVETGTDYEQYF. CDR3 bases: TGCAGCGTGGAAACCGGGACAGACTACGAGCAGTACTTC.

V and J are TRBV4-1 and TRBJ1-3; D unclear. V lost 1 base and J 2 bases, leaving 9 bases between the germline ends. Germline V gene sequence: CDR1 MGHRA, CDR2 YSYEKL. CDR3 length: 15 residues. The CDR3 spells CASSQVSMTGNTIYF. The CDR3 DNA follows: TGCGCCAGCAGCCAAGTGTCTATGACTGGAAACACCATATATTTT.

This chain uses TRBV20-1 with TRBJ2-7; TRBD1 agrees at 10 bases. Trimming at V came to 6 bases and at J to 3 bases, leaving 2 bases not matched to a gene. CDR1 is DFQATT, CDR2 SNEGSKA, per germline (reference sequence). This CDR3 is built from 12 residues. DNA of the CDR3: TGCAGTGCCCGGGACAGGGGCTACGAGCAGTACTTC. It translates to CSARDRGYEQYF.

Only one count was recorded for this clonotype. The DNA of the CDR3 is TGTGCCTGGAGTGAATCAGGACTGCTCAACACTGAAGCTTTCTTT. This gives the protein CAWSESGLLNTEAFF. The gene calls are TRBV30 and TRBJ1-1; D is ambiguous. The CDR3 extends over 15 amino acids. Germline CDR1 reads GTSNPN; CDR2 reads SVGIG (reference sequence). The V and J ends lost 1 base and 2 bases respectively, with 14 bases between them.

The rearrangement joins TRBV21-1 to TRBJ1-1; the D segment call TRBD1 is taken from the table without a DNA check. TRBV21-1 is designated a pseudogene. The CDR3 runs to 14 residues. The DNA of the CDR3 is TGTGCCAGCAGCCAACCCGGGGGGGACACTGAAGCTTTCTTT. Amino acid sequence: CASSQPGGDTEAFF.

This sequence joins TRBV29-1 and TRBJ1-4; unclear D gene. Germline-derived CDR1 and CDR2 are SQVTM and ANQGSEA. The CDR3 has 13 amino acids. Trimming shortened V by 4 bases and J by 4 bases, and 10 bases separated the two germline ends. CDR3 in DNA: TGCAGCGTTGTTAATTGGGATAATGAAAAACTGTTTTTT. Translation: CSVVNWDNEKLFF.

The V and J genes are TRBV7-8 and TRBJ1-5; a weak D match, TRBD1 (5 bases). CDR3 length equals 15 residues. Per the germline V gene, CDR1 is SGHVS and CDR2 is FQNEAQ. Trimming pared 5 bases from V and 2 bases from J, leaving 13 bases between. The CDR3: CASSLTQTGNQPQHF. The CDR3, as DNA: TGTGCCAGCAGCCTTACCCAGACAGGCAATCAGCCCCAGCATTTT. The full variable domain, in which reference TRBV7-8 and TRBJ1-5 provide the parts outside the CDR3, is GAGVSQSPRYKVAKRGQDVALRCDPISGHVSLFWYQQALGQGPEFLTYFQNEAQLDKSGLPSDRFFAERPEGSVSTLKIQRTQQEDSAVYLCASSLTQTGNQPQHFGDGTRLSIL.

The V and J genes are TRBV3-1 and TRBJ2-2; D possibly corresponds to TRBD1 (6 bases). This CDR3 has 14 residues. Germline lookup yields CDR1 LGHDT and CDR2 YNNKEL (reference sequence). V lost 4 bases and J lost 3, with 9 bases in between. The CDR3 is CASSPSGDTGELFF. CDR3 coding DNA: TGTGCCAGCAGCCCATCAGGGGACACCGGGGAGCTGTTTTTT.

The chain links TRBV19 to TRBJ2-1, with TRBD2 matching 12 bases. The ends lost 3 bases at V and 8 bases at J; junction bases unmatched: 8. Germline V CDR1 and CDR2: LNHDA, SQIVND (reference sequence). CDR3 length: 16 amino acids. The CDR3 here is CASSMGTSGRGYEQFF. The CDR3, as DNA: TGTGCCAGTAGTATGGGGACTAGCGGGCGTGGCTATGAGCAGTTCTTC.

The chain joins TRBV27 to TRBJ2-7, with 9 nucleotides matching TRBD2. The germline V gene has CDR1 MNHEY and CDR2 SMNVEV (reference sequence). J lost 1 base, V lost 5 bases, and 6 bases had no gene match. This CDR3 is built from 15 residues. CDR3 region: CASSPQAGGSYEQYF. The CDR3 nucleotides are TGTGCCAGCAGTCCCCAGGCGGGAGGGTCCTACGAGCAGTACTTC.

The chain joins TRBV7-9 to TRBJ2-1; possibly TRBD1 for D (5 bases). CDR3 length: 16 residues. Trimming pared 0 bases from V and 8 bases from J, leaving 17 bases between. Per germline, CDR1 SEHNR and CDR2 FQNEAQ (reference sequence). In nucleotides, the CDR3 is TGTGCCAGCAGCTTAGCAACAGTAGGGGTGATCGATGAGCAGTTCTTC. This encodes CASSLATVGVIDEQFF.

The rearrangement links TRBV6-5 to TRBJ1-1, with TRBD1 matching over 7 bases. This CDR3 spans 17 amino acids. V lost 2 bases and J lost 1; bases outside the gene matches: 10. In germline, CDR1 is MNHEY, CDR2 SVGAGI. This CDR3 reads CASSYTAIQGWNTEAFF. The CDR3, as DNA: TGTGCCAGCAGTTACACGGCAATACAGGGGTGGAACACTGAAGCTTTCTTT.

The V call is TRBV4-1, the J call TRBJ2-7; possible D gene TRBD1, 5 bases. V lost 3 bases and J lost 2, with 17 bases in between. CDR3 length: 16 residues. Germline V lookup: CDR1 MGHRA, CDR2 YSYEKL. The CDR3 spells CASSQSQTESTYEQYF. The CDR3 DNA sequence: TGCGCCAGCAGCCAGTCGCAGACAGAATCGACCTACGAGCAGTACTTC.